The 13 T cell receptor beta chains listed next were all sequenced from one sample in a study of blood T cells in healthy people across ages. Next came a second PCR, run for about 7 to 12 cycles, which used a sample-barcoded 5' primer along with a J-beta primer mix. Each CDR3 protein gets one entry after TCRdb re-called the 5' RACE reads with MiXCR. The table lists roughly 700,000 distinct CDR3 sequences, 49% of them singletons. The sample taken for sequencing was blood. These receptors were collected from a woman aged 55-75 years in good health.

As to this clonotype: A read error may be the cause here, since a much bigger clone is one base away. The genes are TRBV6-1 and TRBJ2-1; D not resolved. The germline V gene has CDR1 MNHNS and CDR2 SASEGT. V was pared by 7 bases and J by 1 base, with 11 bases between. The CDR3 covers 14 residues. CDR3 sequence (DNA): TGTGCCAGCATTTTTTTTGGTTCCTACAATGAGCAGTTCTTC. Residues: CASIFFGSYNEQFF.

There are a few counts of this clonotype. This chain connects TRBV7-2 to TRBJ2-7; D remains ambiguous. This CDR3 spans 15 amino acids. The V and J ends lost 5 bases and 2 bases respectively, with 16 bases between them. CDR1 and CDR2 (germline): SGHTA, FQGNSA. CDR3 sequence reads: CASSNPPSTPYEQYF. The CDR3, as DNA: TGTGCCAGCAGCAACCCGCCATCGACCCCCTACGAGCAGTACTTC. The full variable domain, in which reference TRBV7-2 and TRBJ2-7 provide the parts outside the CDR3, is GAGVSQSPSNKVTEKGKDVELRCDPISGHTALYWYRQSLGQGLEFLIYFQGNSAPDKSGLPSDRFSAERTGGSVSTLTIQRTQQEDSAVYLCASSNPPSTPYEQYFGPGTRLTVT.

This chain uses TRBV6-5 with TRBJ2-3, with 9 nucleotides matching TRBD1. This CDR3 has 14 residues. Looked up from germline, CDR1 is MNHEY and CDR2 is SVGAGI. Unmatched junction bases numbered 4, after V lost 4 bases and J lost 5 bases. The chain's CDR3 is CASSSTGGLDTQYF. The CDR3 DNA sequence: TGTGCCAGCAGTTCTACAGGGGGCTTAGATACGCAGTATTTT.

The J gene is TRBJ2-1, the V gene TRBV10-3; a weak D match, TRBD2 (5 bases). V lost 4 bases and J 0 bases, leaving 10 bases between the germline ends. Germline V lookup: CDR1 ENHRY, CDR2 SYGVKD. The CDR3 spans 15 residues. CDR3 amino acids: CAISVGGSSYNEQFF. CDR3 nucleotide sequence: TGTGCCATCAGTGTCGGCGGGTCCTCCTACAATGAGCAGTTCTTC.

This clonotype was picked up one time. The CDR3 coding sequence is TGTGCCAGCAGTGAACCGCGTGGGGTCGAAGCTTTCTTT. It encodes CASSEPRGVEAFF. The V and J genes are TRBV6-2 or TRBV6-3 and TRBJ1-1; no clear D. Germline loops: CDR1 MNHEY, CDR2 SVGEGT. This CDR3 is 13 amino acids long. Trimming took 5 bases from V and 8 from J, leaving 15 bases between them.

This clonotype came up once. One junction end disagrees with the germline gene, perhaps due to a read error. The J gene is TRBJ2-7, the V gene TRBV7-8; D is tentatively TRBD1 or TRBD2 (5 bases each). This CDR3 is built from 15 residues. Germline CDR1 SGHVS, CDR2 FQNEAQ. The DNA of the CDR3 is TGTGCCAACAGCTTAGTGGGACCCCCCCAGTCAATGCAGTACTTC. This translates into CANSLVGPPQSMQYF.

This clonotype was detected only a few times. CDR3 coding DNA: TGTGCCAGCAGCCAGGATCTTATAGCGGGAGGGGATACGCAGTATTTT. Translated: CASSQDLIAGGDTQYF. The J gene is TRBJ2-3, the V gene TRBV4-2, with 11 nucleotides matching TRBD2. The junction had 8 bases not matched to a gene; V was cut back by 3 bases and J by 6 bases. Per germline, CDR1 LGHNA and CDR2 YNFKEQ. This CDR3 is 16 amino acids long.

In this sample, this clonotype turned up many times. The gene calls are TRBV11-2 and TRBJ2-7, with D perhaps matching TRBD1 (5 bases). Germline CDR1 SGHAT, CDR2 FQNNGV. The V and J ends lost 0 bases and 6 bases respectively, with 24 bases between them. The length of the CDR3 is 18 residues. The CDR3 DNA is TGTGCCAGCAGCTTAGATCGGGTATTTGGCAGGGTACCTATCGAGCAGTACTTC. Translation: CASSLDRVFGRVPIEQYF.

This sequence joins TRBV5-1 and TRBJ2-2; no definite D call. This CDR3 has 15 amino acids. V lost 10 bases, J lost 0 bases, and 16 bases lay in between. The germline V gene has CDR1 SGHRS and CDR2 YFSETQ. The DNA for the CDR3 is TGCGCCTCCGCGTTTTCGGCTGCGAACACCGGGGAGCTGTTTTTT. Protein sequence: CASAFSAANTGELFF.

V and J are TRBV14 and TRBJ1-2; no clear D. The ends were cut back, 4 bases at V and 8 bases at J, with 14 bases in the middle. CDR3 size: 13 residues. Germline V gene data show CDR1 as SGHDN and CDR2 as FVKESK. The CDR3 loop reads CASSPRLAQGYTF. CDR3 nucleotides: TGTGCCAGCAGCCCCCGCCTCGCCCAAGGCTACACCTTC. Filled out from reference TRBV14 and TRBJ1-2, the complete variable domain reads EAGVTQFPSHSVIEKGQTVTLRCDPISGHDNLYWYRRVMGKEIKFLLHFVKESKQDESGMPNNRFLAERTGGTYSTLKVQPAELEDSGVYFCASSPRLAQGYTFGSGTRLTVV.

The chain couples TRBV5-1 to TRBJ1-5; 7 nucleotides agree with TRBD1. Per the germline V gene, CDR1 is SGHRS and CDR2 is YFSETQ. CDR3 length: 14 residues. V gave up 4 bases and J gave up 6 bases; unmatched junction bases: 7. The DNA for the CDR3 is TGCGCCAGCAGCCCAAGTACAGGGGCTCAGCCCCAGCATTTT. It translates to CASSPSTGAQPQHF.

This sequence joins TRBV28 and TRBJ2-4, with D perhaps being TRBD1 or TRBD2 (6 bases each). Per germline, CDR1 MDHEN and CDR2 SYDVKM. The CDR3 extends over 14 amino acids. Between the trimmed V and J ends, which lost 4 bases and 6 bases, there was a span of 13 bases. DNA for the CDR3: TGTGCCAGCAGTTACGGGGGCTTAGGAAACATTCAGTACTTC. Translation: CASSYGGLGNIQYF.

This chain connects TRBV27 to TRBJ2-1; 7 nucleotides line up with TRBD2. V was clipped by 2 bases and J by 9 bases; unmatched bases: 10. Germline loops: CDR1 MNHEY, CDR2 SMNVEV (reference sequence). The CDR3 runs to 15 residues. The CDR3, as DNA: TGTGCCAGCAGTTTAACCGGGAGGCCCTCGGGTGAGCAGTTCTTC. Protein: CASSLTGRPSGEQFF.